The source of this T cell receptor beta chain is a study of blood T cell repertoires in COVID-19. Produced via immunoSEQ multiplex PCR; TCRdb's table is partial and in-frame only. The sample lists about 150,000 clones, around four fifths seen once, with around 3.1% in the top ten. The specimen was peripheral blood. This TCR derives from a woman between 40 and 55 years old with active or convalescent COVID-19.

This CDR3 is CASSPAGGQGDGTEAFF. DNA of the CDR3: TGTGCCAGTAGTCCCGCCGGAGGACAGGGAGATGGAACTGAAGCTTTCTTT. The rearrangement uses TRBV19 and TRBJ1-1, with 8 bases fitting TRBD1. With V trimmed by 5 bases and J by 5 bases, 16 bases remained unmatched. Germline CDR1 and CDR2: LNHDA and SQIVND (reference sequence). The CDR3 extends over 17 amino acids.